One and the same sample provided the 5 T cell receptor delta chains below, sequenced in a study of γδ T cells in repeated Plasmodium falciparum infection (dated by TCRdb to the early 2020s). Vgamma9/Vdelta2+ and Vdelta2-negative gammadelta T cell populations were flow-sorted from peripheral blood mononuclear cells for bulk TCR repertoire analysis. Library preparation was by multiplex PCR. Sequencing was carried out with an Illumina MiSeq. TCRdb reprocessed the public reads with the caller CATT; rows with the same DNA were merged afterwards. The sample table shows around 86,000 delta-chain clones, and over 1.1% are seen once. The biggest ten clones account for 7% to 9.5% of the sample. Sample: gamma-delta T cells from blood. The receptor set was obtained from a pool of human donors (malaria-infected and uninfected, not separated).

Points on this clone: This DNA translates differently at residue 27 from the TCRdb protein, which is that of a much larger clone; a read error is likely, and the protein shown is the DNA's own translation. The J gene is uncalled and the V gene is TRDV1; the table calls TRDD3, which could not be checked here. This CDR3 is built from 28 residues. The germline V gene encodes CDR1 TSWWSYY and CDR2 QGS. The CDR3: CALGELRPTTYWGIPRNLLNPRADKLTF. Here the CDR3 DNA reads TGTGCTCTTGGGGAACTAAGGCCTACTACCTACTGGGGGATACCCCGTAATCTGCTAAATCCGAGGGCCGATAAACTCACCTTT.

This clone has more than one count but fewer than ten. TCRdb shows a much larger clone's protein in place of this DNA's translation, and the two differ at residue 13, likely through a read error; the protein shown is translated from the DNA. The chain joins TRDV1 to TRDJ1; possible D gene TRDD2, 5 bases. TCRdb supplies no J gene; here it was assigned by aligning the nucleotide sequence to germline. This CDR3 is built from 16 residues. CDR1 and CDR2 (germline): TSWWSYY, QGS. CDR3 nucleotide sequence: TGTGCTCTTGGAGAGCCTTTTCCTCCTTACACCGATAGACTCATCTTT. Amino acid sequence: CALGEPFPPYTDRLIF.

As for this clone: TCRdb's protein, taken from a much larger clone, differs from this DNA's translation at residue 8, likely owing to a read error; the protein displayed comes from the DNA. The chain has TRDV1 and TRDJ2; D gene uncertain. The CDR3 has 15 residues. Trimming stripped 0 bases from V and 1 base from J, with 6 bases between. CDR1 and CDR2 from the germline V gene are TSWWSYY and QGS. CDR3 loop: CALGELLCLTAQLFF. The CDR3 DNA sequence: TGTGCTCTTGGGGAACTTTTATGTTTGACAGCACAACTCTTCTTT.

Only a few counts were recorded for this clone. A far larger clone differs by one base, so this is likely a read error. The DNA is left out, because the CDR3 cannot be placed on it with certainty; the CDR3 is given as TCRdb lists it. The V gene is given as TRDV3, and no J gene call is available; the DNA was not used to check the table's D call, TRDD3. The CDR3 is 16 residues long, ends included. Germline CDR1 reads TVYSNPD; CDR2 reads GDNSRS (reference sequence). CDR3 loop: CAFAGGIRTYTDKLIF.

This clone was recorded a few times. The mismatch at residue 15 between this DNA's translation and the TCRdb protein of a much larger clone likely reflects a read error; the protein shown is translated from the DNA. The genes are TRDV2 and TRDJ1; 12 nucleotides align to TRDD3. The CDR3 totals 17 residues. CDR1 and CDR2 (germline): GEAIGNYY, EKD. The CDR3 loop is CACDTIVLGDTADKPIF. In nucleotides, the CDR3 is TGTGCCTGTGACACCATCGTACTGGGGGATACTGCCGATAAACCCATCTTT.